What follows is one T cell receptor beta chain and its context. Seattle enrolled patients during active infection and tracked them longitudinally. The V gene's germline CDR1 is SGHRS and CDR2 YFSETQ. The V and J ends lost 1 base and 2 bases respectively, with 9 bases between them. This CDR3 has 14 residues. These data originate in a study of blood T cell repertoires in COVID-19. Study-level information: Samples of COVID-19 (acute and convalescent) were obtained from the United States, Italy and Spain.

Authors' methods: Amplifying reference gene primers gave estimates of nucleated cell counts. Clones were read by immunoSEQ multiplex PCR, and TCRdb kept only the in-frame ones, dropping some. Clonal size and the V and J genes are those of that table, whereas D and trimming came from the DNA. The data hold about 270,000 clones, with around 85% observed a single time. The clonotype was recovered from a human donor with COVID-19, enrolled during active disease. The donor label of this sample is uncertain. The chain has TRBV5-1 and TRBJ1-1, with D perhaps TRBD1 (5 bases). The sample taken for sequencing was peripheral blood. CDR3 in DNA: TGCGCCAGCAGCTTGAGACAGCCCAACACTGAAGCTTTCTTT. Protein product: CASSLRQPNTEAFF.